These 19 T cell receptor beta chains came from one sample sequenced in a study of blood T cells in healthy people across ages. A second roughly 7 to 12 cycle PCR used barcoded and J-beta primers. TCRdb redid the calling of the 5' RACE reads with MiXCR, one entry per CDR3 protein. The sample has roughly 1,800,000 distinct CDR3 sequences; 40% to 55% are singletons. What was sequenced was blood. These receptors all come from a woman aged 40 to 50 in good health.

The chain combines TRBV6-6 with TRBJ2-7, with 7 bases identical to TRBD1. This CDR3 has 15 residues. Germline lookup yields CDR1 MNHNY and CDR2 SVGAGI (reference sequence). V trimming: 8 bases; J trimming: 7 bases; junction bases outside the gene matches: 17. The CDR3 coding sequence is TGTGCCAGCTATCTTCCAGGGACAGCTTTCGGGGAGCAGTACTTC. Translating it yields CASYLPGTAFGEQYF.

The chain carries TRBV6-2 or TRBV6-3 and TRBJ2-1; 7 positions match TRBD2. Germline values: CDR1 MNHEY, CDR2 SVGEGT. V was clipped by 5 bases and J by 6 bases; unmatched bases: 4. The CDR3 runs to 13 residues. In DNA form, the CDR3 reads TGTGCCAGCAGTGCGACTAGCTTCAATGAGCAGTTCTTC. Its translation: CASSATSFNEQFF.

A single count supports this clonotype. The J gene is TRBJ1-4, the V gene TRBV9, with D hard to call. Germline V gives CDR1 SGDLS, CDR2 YYNGEE. The CDR3 is 14 residues long. Trimming stripped 1 base from V and 10 bases from J, with 14 bases between. This chain's CDR3 is CASSVTLLEAKLFF. CDR3 nucleotides: TGTGCCAGCAGCGTAACCCTATTAGAGGCAAAACTGTTTTTT. Variable domain in full (rest from reference TRBV9 and TRBJ1-4): DSGVTQTPKHLITATGQRVTLRCSPRSGDLSVYWYQQSLDQGLQFLIQYYNGEERAKGNILERFSAQQFPDLHSELNLSSLELGDSALYFCASSVTLLEAKLFFGSGTQLSVL.

The chain has TRBV12-3 or TRBV12-4 and TRBJ2-7; D perhaps matches TRBD1 (5 bases). V dropped 2 bases and J dropped 4 bases, with 12 bases sitting between them. The CDR3 covers 14 residues. Here the CDR3 reads CASSLRRERYEQYF. As DNA, the CDR3 is TGTGCCAGCAGTTTACGCAGGGAAAGGTACGAGCAGTACTTC.

This clonotype was observed a few times. The chain recombines TRBV18 with TRBJ2-1; 10 bases are a match to TRBD2. The CDR3 spans 17 residues. The V gene's germline CDR1 is KGHSH and CDR2 LQKENI. V lost 0 bases and J lost 2; bases outside the gene matches: 4. The CDR3 loop is CASSPPASGGAYNEQFF. The CDR3 coding sequence is TGTGCCAGCTCACCACCGGCTAGCGGGGGTGCCTACAATGAGCAGTTCTTC.

The rearrangement joins TRBV7-2 to TRBJ1-4, with 10 bases lining up with TRBD1. The CDR3 runs to 13 residues. J was trimmed by 8 bases and V by 5 bases; bases with no gene match: 2. Germline values: CDR1 SGHTA, CDR2 FQGNSA. The CDR3 sequence: CASSGTGVEKLFF. The CDR3 DNA follows: TGTGCCAGCAGCGGGACAGGGGTAGAAAAACTGTTTTTT.

The CDR3 nucleotides are TGCGCCAGCGGTACCCAGGGACAGTATGGCTACACCTTC. It encodes CASGTQGQYGYTF. The chain joins TRBV10-2 to TRBJ1-2, with 7 bases fitting TRBD1. The germline gives CDR1 WSHSY, CDR2 SAAADI. The junction had 8 bases not matched to a gene; V was cut back by 8 bases and J by 5 bases. The CDR3 has 13 residues.

The rearrangement uses TRBV28 and TRBJ2-3; no reliable D call. Trimming stripped 3 bases from V and 7 bases from J, with 14 bases between. CDR1 MDHEN and CDR2 SYDVKM come from the germline V gene. The CDR3 totals 14 residues. Written as DNA, the CDR3 is TGTGCCAGCAGTTTCCCCAGGTCAGCCTATACGCAGTATTTT. Translated: CASSFPRSAYTQYF.

The chain uses TRBV4-3 and TRBJ2-7; D is undetermined. The germline CDR1 and CDR2 sequences are LGHNA and YSLEER. Between the trimmed V and J ends, which lost 0 bases and 4 bases, there was a span of 13 bases. The CDR3 sequence is 15 residues long. CDR3 sequence: CASSQDEPKLYEQYF. The CDR3, as DNA: TGCGCCAGCAGCCAAGACGAACCTAAGCTATACGAGCAGTACTTC.

The CDR3 coding sequence is TGCAGTGCTAGGGCAGGGGGAAGCAATCAGCCCCAGCATTTT. This sequence encodes CSARAGGSNQPQHF. V usage is TRBV20-1 and J usage is TRBJ1-5, with 7 positions matching TRBD1. This CDR3 has 14 residues. Germline CDR1 reads DFQATT; CDR2 reads SNEGSKA (reference sequence). Germline trimming cut 3 bases from V and 1 base from J; bases unmatched to any gene: 3.

The chain joins TRBV20-1 to TRBJ1-6; the D gene is possibly TRBD1 (5 bases). Germline CDR1 DFQATT, CDR2 SNEGSKA (reference sequence). CDR3 length equals 15 residues. V was pared by 6 bases and J by 7 bases, with 19 bases between. The CDR3 protein is CSAATLGRGNSPLHF. The CDR3 coding sequence is TGCAGTGCCGCTACCCTAGGACGGGGCAATTCACCCCTCCACTTT.

This clonotype was counted between two and nine times. This chain connects TRBV7-8 to TRBJ2-1; D is perhaps TRBD1 or TRBD2 (6 bases each). The V gene's germline CDR1 is SGHVS and CDR2 FQNEAQ. Trimming removed 0 bases at V and 2 bases at J, with 11 bases between. The CDR3 covers 16 residues. CDR3 sequence: CASSLAGGLTYNEQFF. Here the CDR3 DNA reads TGTGCCAGCAGCTTAGCGGGGGGCTTAACCTACAATGAGCAGTTCTTC. The whole variable domain, remainder taken from reference TRBV7-8 and TRBJ2-1, is GAGVSQSPRYKVAKRGQDVALRCDPISGHVSLFWYQQALGQGPEFLTYFQNEAQLDKSGLPSDRFFAERPEGSVSTLKIQRTQQEDSAVYLCASSLAGGLTYNEQFFGPGTRLTVL.

This rearrangement joins TRBV6-2 or TRBV6-3 to TRBJ2-5; 9 bases agree with TRBD1. Trimming removed 6 bases from V and 5 bases from J; junction bases left unmatched: 10. CDR1 is MNHEY and CDR2 is SVGEGT in the germline V gene. CDR3 length: 15 amino acids. CDR3 sequence (DNA): TGTGCCAGCAGCCAGGACAGGGGATTGTCGGAGACCCAGTACTTC. The encoded protein is CASSQDRGLSETQYF.

A few counts support this clonotype. The V gene is TRBV20-1, the J gene TRBJ2-1; D is undetermined. Trimming removed 0 bases at V and 7 bases at J, with 16 bases between. Germline V gives CDR1 DFQATT, CDR2 SNEGSKA (reference sequence). The CDR3 sequence is 15 residues long. For the CDR3, the DNA is TGCAGTGCTAGAGATGTGGCACCGGGTGGAAATGAGCAGTTCTTC. It encodes CSARDVAPGGNEQFF.

This chain links TRBV4-3 with TRBJ2-3; perhaps TRBD1 as D (8 bases). The CDR3 is made up of 15 amino acids. Deletions cut 0 bases from V and 8 bases from J, with 15 bases between. Germline V gene data show CDR1 as LGHNA and CDR2 as YSLEER. As DNA, the CDR3 is TGCGCCAGCAGCCAAGAAGGACAGGGAGGGGGTACGCAGTATTTT. As protein: CASSQEGQGGGTQYF.

This chain uses TRBV27 with TRBJ1-5; possibly TRBD1 for D (6 bases). V lost 1 base to trimming and J lost 5 bases, with 12 bases between them. The CDR3 runs 15 residues. Germline lookup yields CDR1 MNHEY and CDR2 SMNVEV (reference sequence). DNA of the CDR3: TGTGCCAGCAGTTTATTAGGGGGGGCGCATCAGCCCCAGCATTTT. Encoded protein: CASSLLGGAHQPQHF.

The chain links TRBV20-1 to TRBJ1-2; 7 bases align to TRBD1. Trimming at V came to 0 bases and at J to 8 bases, leaving 6 bases not matched to a gene. Looked up from germline, CDR1 is DFQATT and CDR2 is SNEGSKA (reference sequence). The CDR3 extends over 13 amino acids. The CDR3 nucleotides read TGCAGTGCTAGAGATGGGCAGGGGGGAGGCTACACCTTC. This codes for CSARDGQGGGYTF.

To note about this clonotype: The junction departs from germline at one end; a sequencing error may be responsible. The rearrangement links TRBV29-1 to TRBJ2-1; tentative D call: TRBD2 (6 bases). Per the germline V gene, CDR1 is SQVTM and CDR2 is ANQGSEA. CDR3 length: 13 residues. The CDR3 region has the DNA TGCAGCGTTGACGGGGGACCCGTGGGCGAGCGGTTCTTC. Its protein product is CSVDGGPVGERFF.

The CDR3 DNA reads TGTGCCAGCAAGGGGCAGGACGGAACCTACGAGCAGTACTTC. It codes for CASKGQDGTYEQYF. This chain links TRBV27 with TRBJ2-7; weak D call: TRBD1 (5 bases). The germline V gene encodes CDR1 MNHEY and CDR2 SMNVEV (reference sequence). This CDR3 is built from 14 residues. V was shortened by 7 bases and J by 2 bases, with 15 bases between the two germline ends.